Described below is a single T cell receptor (beta chain) sequence and its context. The entry originates in a study of cytomegalovirus exposure and HLA in healthy donors. This CDR3 has 14 amino acids. V lost 4 bases and J lost 4, with 13 bases in between. Germline CDR1 is MNHEY and CDR2 is SVGAGI. PCR employed 60 Vbeta and 13 Jbeta primers. The method was immunoSEQ multiplex PCR; TCRdb's version includes in-frame clones alone and lacks a portion of them. Here the sample spans roughly 88,000 clones, about two thirds being singletons. The sequencing input was PBMCs. This receptor was taken from a man aged 50 or older in good health and CMV-seronegative. This sequence joins TRBV6-5 and TRBJ2-5; tentative D call: TRBD2 (7 bases). The chain's CDR3 is CASSFKGGRETQYF. For the CDR3, the DNA is TGTGCCAGCAGTTTTAAGGGGGGGAGAGAGACCCAGTACTTC.